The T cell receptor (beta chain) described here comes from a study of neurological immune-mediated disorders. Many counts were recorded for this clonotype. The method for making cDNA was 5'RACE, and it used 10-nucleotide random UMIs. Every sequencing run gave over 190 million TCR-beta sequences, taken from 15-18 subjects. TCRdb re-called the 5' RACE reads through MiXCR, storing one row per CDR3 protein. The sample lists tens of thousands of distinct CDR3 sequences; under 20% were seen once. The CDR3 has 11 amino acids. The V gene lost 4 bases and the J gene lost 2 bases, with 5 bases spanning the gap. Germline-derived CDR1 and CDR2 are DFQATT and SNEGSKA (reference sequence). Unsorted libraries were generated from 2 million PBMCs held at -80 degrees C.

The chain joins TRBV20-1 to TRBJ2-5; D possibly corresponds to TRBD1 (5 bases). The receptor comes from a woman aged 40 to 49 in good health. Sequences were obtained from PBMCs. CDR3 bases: TGCAGTGCTACAGGGCAAGAGACCCAGTACTTC. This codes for CSATGQETQYF.